These 10 T cell receptor beta chains came from one sample sequenced in a study of cytomegalovirus exposure and HLA in healthy donors. The primer mix had 60 Vbeta and 13 Jbeta primers. Here immunoSEQ multiplex PCR was the method, and the copy in TCRdb shows in-frame clones only, minus some. The data show about 140,000 clones, approximately 82% seen once. The sequenced sample consisted of PBMCs. The receptors come from a man aged 25 to 40 in good health and CMV-seropositive.

J is TRBJ2-1 and V is TRBV6-1, with 14 bases fitting TRBD2. J gave up 12 bases and V 6 bases, and 10 bases lay outside the gene matches. The germline V gene has CDR1 MNHNS and CDR2 SASEGT. The CDR3 contains 15 residues. The DNA for the CDR3 is TGTGCCAGCAGCCTCACGGGGACTAGCGGGGGTGCGCAGTTCTTC. Encoded protein: CASSLTGTSGGAQFF.

The CDR3, as DNA: TGTGCCAGCAGCTGGACTGTCGATCAGCCCCAGCATTTT. As protein: CASSWTVDQPQHF. J is TRBJ1-5 and V is TRBV5-5; unclear D gene. Trimming removed 3 bases at V and 5 bases at J, with 9 bases between. This CDR3 has 13 amino acids. The germline gives CDR1 SGHKS, CDR2 YYEKEE (reference sequence).

V gene TRBV4-2 combines with J gene TRBJ2-7; TRBD2 matches 15 bases. The CDR3 sequence is 19 residues long. CDR1 LGHNA and CDR2 YNFKEQ come from the germline V gene. After removal of 5 bases from V and 2 bases from J, the junction contained 13 bases not matched to a gene. The CDR3 coding sequence is TGTGCCAGCAGCTCTGCTCCGGGACTAGCGGGAGGCCGCACCTACGAGCAGTACTTC. Its protein product is CASSSAPGLAGGRTYEQYF.

Concerning this clone: The sample has other DNA sequences that encode this CDR3 too. The CDR3 DNA is TGTGCCAGCAGCGTAAACCCGGGACAGTCCCTAAATTCACCCCTCCACTTT. Protein: CASSVNPGQSLNSPLHF. This chain joins TRBV7-9 and TRBJ1-6, with 7 bases identical to TRBD1. CDR1 and CDR2 (germline): SEHNR, FQNEAQ (reference sequence). V lost 5 bases and J lost 7; bases outside the gene matches: 14. The CDR3 has 17 amino acids.

DNA for the CDR3: TGCGCCAGCAGCCAGGGGACAGGATGGGGCACTGAAGCTTTCTTT. Translation gives CASSQGTGWGTEAFF. J is TRBJ1-1 and V is TRBV4-1, with 8 bases lining up with TRBD1. The junction had 7 bases not matched to a gene; V was cut back by 3 bases and J by 4 bases. CDR1 MGHRA and CDR2 YSYEKL come from the germline V gene. This CDR3 comprises 15 residues.

The chain employs TRBV19 and TRBJ2-7; TRBD1 is a possible D gene (6 bases). Germline V gene data show CDR1 as LNHDA and CDR2 as SQIVND (reference sequence). Deletions cut 3 bases from V and 4 bases from J, with 22 bases between. The CDR3 covers 17 residues. The CDR3 coding sequence is TGTGCCAGTAGTATTACCCACTTCTCTGACAGGAGGTACGAGCAGTACTTC. Amino acid sequence: CASSITHFSDRRYEQYF.

V is TRBV19 and J is TRBJ1-5; tentative D call: TRBD1 (6 bases). Germline CDR1 is LNHDA and CDR2 is SQIVND (reference sequence). The CDR3 covers 15 residues. V lost 6 bases, J lost 6 bases, and 18 bases lay in between. Written as DNA, the CDR3 is TGTGCCAGTAGCCTGGGAGGGGGAGAGGGTCAGCCCCAGCATTTT. It codes for CASSLGGGEGQPQHF.

The sample holds a few counts of this clone. Additional DNA sequences in this sample encode the identical CDR3. The rearrangement joins TRBV6-5 to TRBJ1-1, with TRBD1 matching 7 bases. Germline lookup yields CDR1 MNHEY and CDR2 SVGAGI. The V segment lost 5 bases and the J segment 1 base; nucleotides outside the gene matches: 4. CDR3 length equals 14 residues. CDR3 protein: CASSPRDRNTEAFF. DNA for the CDR3: TGTGCCAGCAGTCCCCGGGACAGGAACACTGAAGCTTTCTTT.

The J gene is TRBJ1-2, the V gene TRBV2; weak D call: TRBD1 (5 bases). V was pared by 7 bases and J by 4 bases, with 19 bases between. This CDR3 is built from 15 residues. CDR1 is SNHLY and CDR2 is FYNNEI in the germline V gene. CDR3: CASNLKGLRSYGYTF. The CDR3 DNA reads TGTGCCAGCAATCTAAAGGGGTTGCGCAGCTATGGCTACACCTTC.

The V gene is TRBV4-1, the J gene TRBJ1-5, with a possible D match to TRBD1 (5 bases). The CDR3 has 14 residues. The V end lost 4 bases, the J end lost 4 bases, and 11 bases lay between the germline ends. CDR1 is MGHRA and CDR2 is YSYEKL in the germline V gene. CDR3 coding DNA: TGCGCCAGCAGCCCATCGCAGGGAAATCAGCCCCAGCATTTT. Its translation: CASSPSQGNQPQHF.